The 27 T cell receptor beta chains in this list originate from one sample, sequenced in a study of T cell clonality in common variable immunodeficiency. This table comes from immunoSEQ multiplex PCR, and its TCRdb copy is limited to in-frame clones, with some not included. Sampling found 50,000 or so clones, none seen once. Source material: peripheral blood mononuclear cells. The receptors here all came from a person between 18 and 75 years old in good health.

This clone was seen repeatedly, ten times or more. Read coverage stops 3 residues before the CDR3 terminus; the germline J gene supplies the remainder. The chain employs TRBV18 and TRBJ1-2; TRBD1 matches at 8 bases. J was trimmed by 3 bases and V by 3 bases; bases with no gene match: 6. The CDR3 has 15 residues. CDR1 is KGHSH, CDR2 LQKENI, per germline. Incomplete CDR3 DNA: TGTGCCAGCTCACCGATGGGACAGGAGTACTATGGC. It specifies CASSPMGQEYYG. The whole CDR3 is CASSPMGQEYYGYTF.

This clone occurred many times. The CDR3 loop reads CASSFQRASDTQYF. The sequenced part of the CDR3 DNA is TGTGCCAGCAGCTTTCAGAGGGCCTCCGATACG. This chain joins TRBV5-4 and TRBJ2-3; D may be TRBD2 (5 bases). The observed sequence ends 3 residues before the CDR3 terminus, with the missing tail filled in from the germline J gene. The CDR3 runs 14 residues. Trimming shortened V by 2 bases and J by 6 bases, and 13 bases separated the two germline ends. Per germline, CDR1 SGHNT and CDR2 YYREEE (reference sequence).

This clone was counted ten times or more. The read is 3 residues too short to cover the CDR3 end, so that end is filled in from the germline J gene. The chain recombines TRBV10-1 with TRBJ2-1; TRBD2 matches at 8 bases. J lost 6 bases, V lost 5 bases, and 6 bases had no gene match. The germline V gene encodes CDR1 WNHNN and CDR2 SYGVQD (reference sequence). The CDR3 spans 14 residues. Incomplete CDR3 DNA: TGCGCCAGCAGTCCCGGACTAGCCCCCAATGAG. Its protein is CASSPGLAPNE. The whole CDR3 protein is CASSPGLAPNEQFF.

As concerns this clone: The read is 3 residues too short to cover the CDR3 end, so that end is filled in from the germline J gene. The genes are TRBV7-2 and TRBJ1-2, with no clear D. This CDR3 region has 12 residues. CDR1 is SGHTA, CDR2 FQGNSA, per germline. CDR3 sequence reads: CASSLDTYDYTF. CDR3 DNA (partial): TGTGCCAGCAGCCTAGATACCTACGAC.

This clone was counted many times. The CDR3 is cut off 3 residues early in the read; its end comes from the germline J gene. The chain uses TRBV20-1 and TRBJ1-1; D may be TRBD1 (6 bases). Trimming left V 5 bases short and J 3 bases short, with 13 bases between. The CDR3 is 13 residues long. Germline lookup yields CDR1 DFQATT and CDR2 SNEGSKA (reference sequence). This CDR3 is CSASEQGDTEAFF. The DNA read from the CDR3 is TGCAGTGCTTCTGAACAGGGCGACACTGAA.

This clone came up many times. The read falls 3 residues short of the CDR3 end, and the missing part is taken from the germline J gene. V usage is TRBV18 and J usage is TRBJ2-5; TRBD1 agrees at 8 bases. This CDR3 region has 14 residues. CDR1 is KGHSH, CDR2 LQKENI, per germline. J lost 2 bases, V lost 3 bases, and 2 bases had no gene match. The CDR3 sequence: CASSPGTGQETQYF. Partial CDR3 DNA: TGTGCCAGCTCACCCGGGACAGGTCAAGAGACC. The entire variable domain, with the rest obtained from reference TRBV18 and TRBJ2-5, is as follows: NAGVMQNPRHLVRRRGQEARLRCSPMKGHSHVYWYRQLPEEGLKFMVYLQKENIIDESGMPKERFSAEFPKEGPSILRIQQVVRGDSAAYFCASSPGTGQETQYFGPGTRLLVL.

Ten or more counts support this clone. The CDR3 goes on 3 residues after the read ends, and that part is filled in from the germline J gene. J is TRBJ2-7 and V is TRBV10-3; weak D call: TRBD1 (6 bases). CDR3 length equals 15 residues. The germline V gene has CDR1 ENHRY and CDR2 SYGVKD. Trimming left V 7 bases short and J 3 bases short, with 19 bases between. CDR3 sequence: CAINSGQTGGYEQYF. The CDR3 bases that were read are TGTGCCATCAATTCCGGACAGACCGGCGGCTACGAG.

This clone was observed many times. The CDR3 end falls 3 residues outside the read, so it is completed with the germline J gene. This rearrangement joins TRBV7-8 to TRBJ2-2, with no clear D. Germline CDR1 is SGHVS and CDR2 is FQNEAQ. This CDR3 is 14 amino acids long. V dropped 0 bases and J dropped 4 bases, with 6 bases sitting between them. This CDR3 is CASSLALATGELFF. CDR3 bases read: TGTGCCAGCAGCTTAGCGCTGGCCACCGGGGAG. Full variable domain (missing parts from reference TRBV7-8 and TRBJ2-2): GAGVSQSPRYKVAKRGQDVALRCDPISGHVSLFWYQQALGQGPEFLTYFQNEAQLDKSGLPSDRFFAERPEGSVSTLKIQRTQQEDSAVYLCASSLALATGELFFGEGSRLTVL.

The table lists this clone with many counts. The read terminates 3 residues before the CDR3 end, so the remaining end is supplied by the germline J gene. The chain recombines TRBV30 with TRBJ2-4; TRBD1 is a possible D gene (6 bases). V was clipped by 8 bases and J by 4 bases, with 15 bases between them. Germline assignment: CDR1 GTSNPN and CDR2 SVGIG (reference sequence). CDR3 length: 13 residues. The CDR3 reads CAHRGTPKNIQYF. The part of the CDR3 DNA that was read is TGTGCCCACAGAGGGACACCTAAAAACATT.

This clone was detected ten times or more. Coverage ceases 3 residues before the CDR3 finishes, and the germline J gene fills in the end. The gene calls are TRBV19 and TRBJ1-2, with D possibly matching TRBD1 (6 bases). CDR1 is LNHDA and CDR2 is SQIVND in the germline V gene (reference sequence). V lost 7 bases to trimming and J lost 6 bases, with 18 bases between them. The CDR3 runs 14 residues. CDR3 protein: CASTLRDIFHGYTF. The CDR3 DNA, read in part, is TGTGCCAGTACCCTCCGGGACATCTTCCATGGC.

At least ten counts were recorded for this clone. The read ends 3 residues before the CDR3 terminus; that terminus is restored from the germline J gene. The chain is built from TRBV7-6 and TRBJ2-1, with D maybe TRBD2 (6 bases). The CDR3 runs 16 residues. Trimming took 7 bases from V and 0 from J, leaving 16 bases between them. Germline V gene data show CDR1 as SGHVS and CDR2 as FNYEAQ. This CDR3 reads CASTTGAGSSYNEQFF. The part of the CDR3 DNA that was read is TGTGCCAGCACCACGGGTGCGGGAAGCTCCTACAATGAG.

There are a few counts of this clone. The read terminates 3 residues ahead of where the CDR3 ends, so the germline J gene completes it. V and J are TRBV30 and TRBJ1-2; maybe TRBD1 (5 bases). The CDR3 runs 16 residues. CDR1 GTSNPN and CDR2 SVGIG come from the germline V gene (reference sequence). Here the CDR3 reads CASSPRGDRGYNDYTF. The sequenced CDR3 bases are TGTGCCTCCTCTCCCCGGGGGGATAGGGGATACAATGAC. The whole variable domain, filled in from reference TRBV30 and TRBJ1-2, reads SQTIHQWPATLVQPVGSPLSLECTVEGTSNPNLYWYRQAAGRGLQLLFYSVGIGQISSEVPQNLSASRPQDRQFILSSKKLLLSDSGFYLCASSPRGDRGYNDYTFGSGTRLTVV.

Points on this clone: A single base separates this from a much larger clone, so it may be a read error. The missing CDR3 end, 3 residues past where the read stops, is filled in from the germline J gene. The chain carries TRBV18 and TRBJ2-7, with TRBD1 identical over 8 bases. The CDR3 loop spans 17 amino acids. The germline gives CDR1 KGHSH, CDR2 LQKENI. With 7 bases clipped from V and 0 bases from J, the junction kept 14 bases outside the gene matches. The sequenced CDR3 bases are TGTGCCAGCTTACGCGCCGGGACAGGTGTTTTCTCCTACGAG. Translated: CASLRAGTGVFSYE. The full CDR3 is CASLRAGTGVFSYEQYF.

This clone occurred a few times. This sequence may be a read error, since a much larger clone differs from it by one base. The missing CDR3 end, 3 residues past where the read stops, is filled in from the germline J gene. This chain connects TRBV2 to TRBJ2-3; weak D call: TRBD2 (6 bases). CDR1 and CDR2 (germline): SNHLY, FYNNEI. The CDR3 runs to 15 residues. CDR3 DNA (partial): TGTGCCAGCAGTGTGCGGGGTTTCGGCAATCAGCCG. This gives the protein CASSVRGFGNQP. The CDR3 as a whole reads CASSVRGFGNQPQYF.

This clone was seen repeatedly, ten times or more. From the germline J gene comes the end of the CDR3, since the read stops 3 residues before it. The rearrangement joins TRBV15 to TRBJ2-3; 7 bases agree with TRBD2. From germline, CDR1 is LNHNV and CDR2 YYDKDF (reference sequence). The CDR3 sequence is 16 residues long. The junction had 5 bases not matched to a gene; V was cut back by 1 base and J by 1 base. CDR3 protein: CATSRGASGGTDTQYF. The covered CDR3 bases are TGTGCCACCAGCAGAGGTGCTAGCGGAGGCACAGATACG.

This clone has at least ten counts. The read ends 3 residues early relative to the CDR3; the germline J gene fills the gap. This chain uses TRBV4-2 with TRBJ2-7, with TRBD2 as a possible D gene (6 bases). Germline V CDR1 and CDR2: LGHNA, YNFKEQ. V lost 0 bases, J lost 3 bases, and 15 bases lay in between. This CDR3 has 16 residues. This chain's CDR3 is CASSQDHSLGGYEQYF. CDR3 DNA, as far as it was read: TGTGCCAGCAGCCAAGATCACTCACTGGGGGGCTACGAG.

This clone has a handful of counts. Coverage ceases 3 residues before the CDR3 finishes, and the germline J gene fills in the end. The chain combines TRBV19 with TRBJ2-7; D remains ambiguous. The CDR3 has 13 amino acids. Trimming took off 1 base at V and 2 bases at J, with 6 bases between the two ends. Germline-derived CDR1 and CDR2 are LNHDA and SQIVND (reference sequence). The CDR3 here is CASSIGATYEQYF. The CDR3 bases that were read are TGTGCCAGTAGTATAGGAGCTACCTACGAG.

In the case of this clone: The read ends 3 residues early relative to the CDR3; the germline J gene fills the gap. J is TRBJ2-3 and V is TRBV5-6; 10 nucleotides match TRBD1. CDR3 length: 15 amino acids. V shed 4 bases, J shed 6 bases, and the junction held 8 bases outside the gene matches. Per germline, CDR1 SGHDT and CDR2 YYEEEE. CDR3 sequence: CASSRRQGATDTQYF. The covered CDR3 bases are TGTGCCAGCAGCCGACGACAGGGGGCAACGGATACG.

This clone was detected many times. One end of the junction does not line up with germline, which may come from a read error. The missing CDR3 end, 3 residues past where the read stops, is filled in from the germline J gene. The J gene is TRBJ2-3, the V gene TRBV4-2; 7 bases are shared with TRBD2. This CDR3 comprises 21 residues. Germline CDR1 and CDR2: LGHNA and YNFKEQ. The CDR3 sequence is CASTQSTIAYNGGTSTDTQYF. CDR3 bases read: TGTGCCAGCACCCAATCTACGATCGCCTACAACGGGGGGACTAGCACAGATACG.

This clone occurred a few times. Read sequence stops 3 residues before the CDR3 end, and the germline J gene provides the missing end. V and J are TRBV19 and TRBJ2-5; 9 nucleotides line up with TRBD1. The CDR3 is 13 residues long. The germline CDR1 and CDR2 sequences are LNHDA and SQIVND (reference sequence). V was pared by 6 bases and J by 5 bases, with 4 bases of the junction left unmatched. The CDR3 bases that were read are TGTGCCAGTAGGTACAGGGGGCAGGAGACC. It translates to CASRYRGQET. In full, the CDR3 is CASRYRGQETQYF.

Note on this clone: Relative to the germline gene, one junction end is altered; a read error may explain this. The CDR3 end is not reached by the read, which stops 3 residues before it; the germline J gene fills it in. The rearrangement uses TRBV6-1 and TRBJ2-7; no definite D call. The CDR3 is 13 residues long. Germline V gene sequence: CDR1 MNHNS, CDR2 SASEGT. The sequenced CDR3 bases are TGTGCCAGCAGTGGCGCAAGCTCCTCCGAG. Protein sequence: CASSGASSSE. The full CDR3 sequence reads CASSGASSSEQYF.

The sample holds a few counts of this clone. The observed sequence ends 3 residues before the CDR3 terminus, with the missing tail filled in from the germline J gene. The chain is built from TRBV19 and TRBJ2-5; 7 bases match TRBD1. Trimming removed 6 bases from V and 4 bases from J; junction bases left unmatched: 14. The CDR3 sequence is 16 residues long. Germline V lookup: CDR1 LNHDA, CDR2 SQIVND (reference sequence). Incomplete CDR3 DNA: TGTGCCAGTAGCCTCGCGGCAGGGGGTGTTCGAGAGACC. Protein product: CASSLAAGGVRET. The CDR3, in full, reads CASSLAAGGVRETQYF.

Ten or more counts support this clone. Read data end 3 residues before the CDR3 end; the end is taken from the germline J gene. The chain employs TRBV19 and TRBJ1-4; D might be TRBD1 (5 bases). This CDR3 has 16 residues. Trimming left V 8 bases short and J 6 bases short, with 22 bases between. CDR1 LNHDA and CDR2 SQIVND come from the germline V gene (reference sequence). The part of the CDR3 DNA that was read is TGTGCCAGTTCTGGCACCACCGCCGGGGGGTATGAAAAA. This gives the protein CASSGTTAGGYEK. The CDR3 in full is CASSGTTAGGYEKLFF.

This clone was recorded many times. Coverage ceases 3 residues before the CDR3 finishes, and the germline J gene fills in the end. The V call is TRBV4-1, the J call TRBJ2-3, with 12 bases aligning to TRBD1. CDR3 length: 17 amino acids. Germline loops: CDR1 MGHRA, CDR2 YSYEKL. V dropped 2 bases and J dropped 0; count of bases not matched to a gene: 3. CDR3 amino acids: CASSQIGTGGSTDTQYF. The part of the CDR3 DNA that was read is TGCGCCAGCAGCCAAATTGGGACAGGGGGCAGCACAGATACG.

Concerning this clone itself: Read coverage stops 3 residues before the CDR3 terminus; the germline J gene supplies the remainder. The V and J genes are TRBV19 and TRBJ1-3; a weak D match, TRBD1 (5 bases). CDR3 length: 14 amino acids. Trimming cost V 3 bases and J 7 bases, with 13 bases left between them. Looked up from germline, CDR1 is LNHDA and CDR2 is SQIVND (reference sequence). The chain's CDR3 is CASSISRVANTIYF. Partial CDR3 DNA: TGTGCCAGTAGTATTTCCAGGGTGGCGAACACC.

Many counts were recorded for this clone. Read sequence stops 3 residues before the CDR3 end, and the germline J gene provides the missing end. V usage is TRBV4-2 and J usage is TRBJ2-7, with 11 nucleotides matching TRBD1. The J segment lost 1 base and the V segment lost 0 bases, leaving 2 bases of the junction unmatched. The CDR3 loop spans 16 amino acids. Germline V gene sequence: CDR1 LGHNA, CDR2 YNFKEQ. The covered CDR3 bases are TGTGCCAGCAGCCAAGAGGGACAGGGGGTTTCCTACGAG. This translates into CASSQEGQGVSYE. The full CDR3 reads CASSQEGQGVSYEQYF.

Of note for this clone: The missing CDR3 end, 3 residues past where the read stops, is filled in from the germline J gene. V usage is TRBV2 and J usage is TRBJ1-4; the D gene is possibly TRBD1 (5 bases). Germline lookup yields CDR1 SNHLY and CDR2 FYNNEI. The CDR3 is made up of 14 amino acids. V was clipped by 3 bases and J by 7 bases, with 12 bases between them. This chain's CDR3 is CASSDEGRAEKLFF. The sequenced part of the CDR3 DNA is TGTGCCAGCAGTGATGAGGGGCGCGCTGAAAAA.